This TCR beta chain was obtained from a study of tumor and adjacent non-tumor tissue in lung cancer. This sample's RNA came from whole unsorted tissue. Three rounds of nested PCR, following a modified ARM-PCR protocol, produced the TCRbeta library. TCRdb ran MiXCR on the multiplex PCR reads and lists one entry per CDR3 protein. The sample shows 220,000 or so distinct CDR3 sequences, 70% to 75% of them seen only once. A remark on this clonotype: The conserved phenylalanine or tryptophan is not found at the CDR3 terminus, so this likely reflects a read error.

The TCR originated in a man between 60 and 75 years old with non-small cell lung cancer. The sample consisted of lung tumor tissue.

CDR3 sequence (DNA): TGCAGTGTTAGAGAGGGGGCCACCGGGGAGCTGTTTTCT. Translated, it gives CSVREGATGELFS. J is TRBJ2-2 and V is TRBV20-1, with 7 bases matching TRBD1. The CDR3 runs 13 residues. Per germline, CDR1 DFQATT and CDR2 SNEGSKA (reference sequence).